Following are 8 T cell receptor beta chains from one sample sequenced in a study of a mutant IDH1 vaccine in newly diagnosed glioma. Clones were read by immunoSEQ multiplex PCR, and TCRdb kept only the in-frame ones, dropping some. The sample consists of 75,000 to 85,000 clones, more than 85% of them appearing once. Time point described: week 5, during vaccination. Alongside topical imiquimod, each dose of vaccine comprised 300 ug of mutant IDH1 20-mer peptide. These receptors' antigens are unknown. The specimen was PBMCs, collected from a glioma patient whose treatment included an IDH1 peptide vaccine. The origin of the receptors is a woman in her 50s with glioma.

CDR3 region: CASSSTGGAPPLGYTF. In DNA form, the CDR3 reads TGCGCCAGCAGCTCGACAGGGGGTGCCCCACCTTTGGGCTACACCTTC. The rearrangement uses TRBV5-1 and TRBJ1-2, with 9 bases matching TRBD1. The CDR3 spans 16 residues. J lost 8 bases, V lost 3 bases, and 14 bases had no gene match. The germline CDR1 and CDR2 sequences are SGHRS and YFSETQ.

The gene calls are TRBV9 and TRBJ1-5, with D tentatively TRBD1 (6 bases). V lost 4 bases and J 2 bases, leaving 10 bases between the germline ends. The CDR3 runs 14 residues. Germline loops: CDR1 SGDLS, CDR2 YYNGEE. CDR3 sequence: CASSPRGGNQPQHF. The CDR3 nucleotides read TGTGCCAGCAGCCCCAGGGGTGGCAATCAGCCCCAGCATTTT.

The chain joins TRBV7-2 to TRBJ1-2, with TRBD1 as a possible D gene (6 bases). The CDR3 extends over 13 amino acids. Germline V CDR1 and CDR2: SGHTA, FQGNSA. Trimming shortened V by 1 base and J by 7 bases, and 10 bases separated the two germline ends. CDR3 nucleotide sequence: TGTGCCAGCAGCTTAGACAGGGCGGCTGGCTACACCTTC. Translating it yields CASSLDRAAGYTF.

The rearrangement joins TRBV29-1 to TRBJ1-1; D may be TRBD1 (5 bases). Trimming left V 7 bases short and J 6 bases short, with 15 bases between. This CDR3 spans 12 amino acids. Germline assignment: CDR1 SQVTM and CDR2 ANQGSEA. The CDR3 loop reads CSAPATGPEAFF. The CDR3 nucleotides are TGCAGCGCACCGGCAACAGGACCTGAAGCTTTCTTT. The variable domain in full, completed from reference TRBV29-1 and TRBJ1-1, reads SAVISQKPSRDICQRGTSLTIQCQVDSQVTMMFWYRQQPGQSLTLIATANQGSEATYESGFVIDKFPISRPNLTFSTLTVSNMSPEDSSIYLCSAPATGPEAFFGQGTRLTVV.

The genes are TRBV29-1 and TRBJ2-7; 9 bases align to TRBD1. Germline loops: CDR1 SQVTM, CDR2 ANQGSEA. The CDR3 is 15 amino acids. The trim removed 3 bases at V and 2 bases at J, leaving 8 bases unmatched. The DNA of the CDR3 is TGCAGCGTTGATTCCGTGACAGGGGGTACCTACGAGCAGTACTTC. Its protein product is CSVDSVTGGTYEQYF.

With regard to this clone: This specimen includes other DNA sequences encoding the same CDR3. This chain uses TRBV5-1 with TRBJ1-4; tentatively, D is TRBD1 (5 bases). Trimming cost V 4 bases and J 5 bases, with 12 bases left between them. There are 14 residues in the CDR3. Per germline, CDR1 SGHRS and CDR2 YFSETQ. CDR3 region: CASSPTVTNEKLFF. The DNA of the CDR3 is TGCGCCAGCAGCCCGACAGTTACGAATGAAAAACTGTTTTTT.

The chain links TRBV2 to TRBJ2-1; D is unclear. CDR1 and CDR2 (germline): SNHLY, FYNNEI. The ends were cut back, 9 bases at V and 8 bases at J, with 11 bases in the middle. The CDR3 consists of 11 residues. The CDR3 DNA is TGTGCCAGTAGAGAGGTCCATGAGCAGTTCTTC. Encoded protein: CASREVHEQFF.

The J gene is TRBJ2-1, the V gene TRBV20-1, with D unresolved. This CDR3 comprises 11 residues. Germline V gene lookup returns CDR1 DFQATT and CDR2 SNEGSKA (reference sequence). The V and J ends lost 5 bases and 4 bases respectively, with 6 bases between them. CDR3 DNA: TGCAGTGCTCGACGGTACAATGAGCAGTTCTTC. Amino acids: CSARRYNEQFF.